This T cell receptor beta chain was sequenced during a study of blood T cells in healthy people across ages (dated by TCRdb to between 2014 and 2017). A note on the overall study: In model experiments, template switching captured about one uniquely barcoded TCR beta cDNA molecule for every two T cells. Using deep sequencing normalized with unique cDNA molecular identifiers, the study measured how TCR beta repertoire diversity changes with age. The donors were divided into four age groups: young (average 16 years), middle-aged (approximately 39), aged (approximately 62) and long-lived (roughly 86). To avoid experimental bias, donors of different ages were distributed randomly across sequencing lanes. Two additional independent replicas of 1 million unique cDNA reads from the same blood draw were analyzed for two donors (one aged 18 to 30 and one aged 80 or older). General conclusions and limits of the study: As age increased, observed TCR beta diversity per million T cells dropped in a roughly linear way, and a significant reduction was already evident by age about 40. There was a strong correlation between observed TCR beta diversity and the percentage of naive T cells measured by flow cytometry. Total diversity estimates from one million sequenced T cells were considered lower bounds and underestimates. Donor CMV infection status was unknown, potentially confounding age-related changes in expanded clonotypes. The long-lived group showed more naive CD4+ T cells, fewer expanded clones and increased TCR diversity than the aged group, suggesting age selection. Because profiling used bulk unsorted PBMCs, naive and antigen-experienced compartments could not be compared conclusively.

The trim is 7 bases for V and 0 bases for J, with a gap of 14 bases between the germline ends. Sequences MGHRA (CDR1) and YSYEKL (CDR2) are obtained from the germline V gene. The CDR3 holds 15 amino acids from the cysteine to the phenylalanine. Of the read, only the CDR3 DNA is kept; its 45 bases are in frame from base 1. Libraries were made using 5' RACE. The reads were generated on an Illumina HiSeq 2500. A second PCR of about 6 to 11 cycles was performed with a sample-barcoded 5' primer and a J-beta primer mix. A template-switch 5' adaptor carrying 12 random nucleotides introduced a unique molecular identifier onto each TCR beta cDNA molecule. Each sample yielded at least 2.5 million CDR3-containing paired-end reads. First-strand cDNA was synthesized from all RNA with the Mint cDNA synthesis kit, primed by a TRBC-specific oligonucleotide. All cDNA was treated with uracil-DNA glycosylase and then went through a first 18-cycle PCR with the universal primers M1SS and BC2_uni_R. The source study handled its data this way. Normalization of each sample was performed by random selection of 1 million high-quality reads, each carrying a distinct molecular identifier. Instead of being binned into consensus sequences, reads with shared molecular identifiers were discarded. CDR3 identification, clonotype clustering and error correction used MiTCR with a Q25 quality threshold and the strictest error-elimination algorithm. A nonparametric unseen species model with Euler transformation was used to estimate lower-bound total TCR beta diversity. In TCRdb, the public reads were trimmed at Q25 with fastp and aligned with MiXCR, with productive beta chains retained. Every CDR3 protein is listed once, alongside the most common genes and DNA of its rows. It is TCRdb's table, rather than the study itself, that gives the V and J calls and clone size. The sample table shows about 1.5 million distinct CDR3 sequences, and approximately 38% are seen once. 7.9% of the sample comes from the top ten.

Remarks on this clonotype: It has no known antigen specificity. No much larger clonotype is one base removed from it; base qualities were not supplied.

Donors were a few dozen systemically healthy Caucasian individuals from Russia aged about 6 to 100 years. Ten milliliters of peripheral blood were drawn from each donor into EDTA-treated Vacutainer tubes. Ficoll-Paque density-gradient centrifugation was used to isolate PBMCs, with at least 6.5 million per sample. Total RNA was extracted from PBMCs with Trizol reagent, with at least 5.5 micrograms obtained per sample. For every donor, an aliquot of PBMCs went through flow cytometry to measure the percentages of naive CD45RAhigh/CD27high T cells. The source material was blood. The TCR was taken from a woman aged 18-29 years in good health. This sequence uses TRBV4-1 and TRBJ2-3, with the D call tentatively TRBD1 or TRBD2, each fitting 5 bases. CDR3 loop: CASNGGTDSTDTQYF. The nucleotide sequence is given as TGCGCCAGCAACGGTGGGACGGATAGCACAGATACGCAGTATTTT.